This T cell receptor beta chain is drawn from a study of T cell clones after liver transplantation. Whole-study context: Blood was drawn pre-transplant, before withdrawal, and after full or failed withdrawal. Study-wide findings and caveats: Graft donor-reactive T cells possibly entered the graft instead of undergoing deletion. Post-transplant, graft-donor-reactive CD4 TCRbeta sequences in blood dropped significantly in 5 of 8 subjects.

Using immunoSEQ multiplex PCR, the repertoire was profiled, and TCRdb retains in-frame clones only, with some absent. The table lists about 72,000 clones, around nine tenths of them singletons. To note about this clone: The antigen is undetermined.

Sorting of unstimulated PBMCs yielded separate CD3+CD4+ and CD3+CD8+ fractions. This specimen consisted of CD4+ T cells from blood, obtained before liver transplant. This clonotype was sampled from a human donor who received a liver transplant.

The DNA for the CDR3 is TGTGCCAGCAGCGTAGGAGTAACTCTAGAGAGAGCTTTCTTT. It codes for CASSVGVTLERAFF. V and J are TRBV9 and TRBJ1-1; D remains unclear. This CDR3 is built from 14 residues. V was cut by 0 bases and J by 10 bases, with 16 bases left in between. CDR1 and CDR2 from the germline V gene are SGDLS and YYNGEE.